This section outlines one T cell receptor beta chain sequence together with its context. The antigen remains undetermined. The sample comes from a study of cytomegalovirus exposure and HLA in healthy donors. Regarding the study as a whole: In terms of immune exposure information, only CMV serostatus was available.

This CDR3 has 13 amino acids. Germline assignment: CDR1 PRHDT and CDR2 FYEKMQ (reference sequence). Trimming pared 5 bases from V and 3 bases from J, leaving 10 bases between. A multiplex PCR was run with 60 Vbeta primers and 13 Jbeta primers. Assay used: immunoSEQ multiplex PCR; TCRdb lists only in-frame clones, some missing. The sample holds 20,000 to 25,000 clones; more than 70% are singletons and the top ten take about 4.2%. The donors were healthy bone marrow donors. This chain uses TRBV13 with TRBJ1-2; perhaps TRBD1 as D (6 bases). The sequenced sample was PBMCs. The receptor was derived from a male donor in good health and CMV-seronegative. The CDR3 DNA reads as TGTGCCAGCAGCCAACAGGGAGACTATGGCTACACCTTC. This gives the protein CASSQQGDYGYTF.